These T cell receptor beta chains were read from a single sample in a study of T cells after yellow fever vaccination. TCRdb used MiXCR to reprocess the 5' RACE reads, holding one entry per CDR3 protein. The data show hundreds of thousands of distinct CDR3 sequences, roughly 12% seen once. The sequences come from PBMCs, collected on the day of the yellow fever booster vaccination. The receptor source for this set is a man aged 25-45 years who received the YFV17D yellow fever vaccine. The conserved cysteine and the conserved F or W are not part of the CDR3 here. A D gene is named only where the DNA matches it firmly.

j_gene | d_gene | v_gene | CDR3aa
TRBJ2-5 | NA | TRBV4-3 | ASSQDDGQETQY
TRBJ2-7 | TRBD2 | TRBV12-3/TRBV12-4 | ASSLVRSGGRYEQY
TRBJ2-2 | NA | TRBV19 | ASSIGWGIYTGELF
TRBJ2-7 | TRBD2 | TRBV19 | ASSIRASGTSYEQY
TRBJ2-4 | TRBD1 | TRBV7-2 | ASSLAHLTGGNIQY
TRBJ2-5 | NA | TRBV24-1 | ATSDEQGGETQY
TRBJ2-7 | TRBD2 | TRBV20-1 | SARIAGGPDEQY
TRBJ2-1 | TRBD2 | TRBV18 | ASSPLAGEGYNEQF
TRBJ2-5 | NA | TRBV9 | ASSVGSGARTQY
TRBJ1-2 | NA | TRBV20-1 | SAREPGAVNT
TRBJ2-3 | NA | TRBV7-2 | ASSLRDSTDTQY
TRBJ2-7 | NA | TRBV18 | ASSPPLGPYGGYEQY
TRBJ2-3 | TRBD1 | TRBV24-1 | ATSDLPGTGCADTQY
TRBJ2-1 | NA | TRBV7-2 | ASSLAFSIYNEQF
TRBJ2-5 | NA | TRBV29-1 | SVEALLQQETQY
TRBJ2-1 | TRBD2 | TRBV29-1 | SVEDLLAGIYNEQF
TRBJ1-2 | NA | TRBV29-1 | SVHEAGYT
TRBJ2-5 | NA | TRBV9 | ASSVGGAGARETQY
TRBJ2-5 | TRBD1 | TRBV10-1 | ASSAQGTGLETQY
TRBJ1-1 | TRBD1 | TRBV20-1 | SAGGQGATEAF
TRBJ2-1 | TRBD2 | TRBV24-1 | ATSDPLGEGGSYNEQF
TRBJ2-7 | TRBD1 | TRBV12-3/TRBV12-4 | ASSSRTGDPHEQY
TRBJ2-1 | NA | TRBV20-1 | SARSGGNEQF
TRBJ2-3 | TRBD2 | TRBV7-9 | ASSASGTSLLDTQY
TRBJ2-1 | NA | TRBV19 | ANRKRYTMSSF
TRBJ2-7 | NA | TRBV4-3 | ASSKDGSEQY
TRBJ2-1 | TRBD1 | TRBV20-1 | SARDPLGQGSYNEQF
TRBJ2-7 | NA | TRBV5-1 | ASSSPEANEQY
TRBJ2-7 | TRBD2 | TRBV20-1 | SARPTSGPSYEQY
TRBJ2-7 | NA | TRBV10-1 | ASSGVDTQY
TRBJ2-3 | NA | TRBV5-1 | ASSLYTDTQY
TRBJ2-1 | TRBD1 | TRBV6-1 | ASQNRDRYLHEQF
TRBJ2-3 | NA | TRBV27 | ASSIRGTDRTQY
TRBJ2-2 | NA | TRBV7-9 | ASSWTGNGELF
TRBJ2-1 | NA | TRBV7-6 | ASSSLGGNEQF
TRBJ2-7 | NA | TRBV5-1 | ASSLSGAPSSYEQY
TRBJ2-7 | TRBD1 | TRBV5-1 | ASSLAGQGYYEQY
TRBJ2-3 | TRBD1 | TRBV5-1 | ASMGQGSGNTQY
TRBJ2-7 | TRBD1 | TRBV30 | AWETPRTGGIYEQY
TRBJ2-3 | NA | TRBV21-1 | APAFDTQY
TRBJ1-1 | NA | TRBV12-3/TRBV12-4 | ASSSLGRKVSEAF
TRBJ2-7 | TRBD2 | TRBV5-1 | ASNPSSGSVYEQY
TRBJ2-7 | NA | TRBV20-1 | SASGPLTYEQY
TRBJ2-1 | TRBD2 | TRBV12-3/TRBV12-4 | ASSIGTSRVNEQF
TRBJ2-1 | NA | TRBV7-2 | ASSLIGAGEQF
TRBJ2-4 | NA | TRBV19 | ATSDSPGNIQY
TRBJ2-5 | NA | TRBV20-1 | SARAEDYRFKTQY
TRBJ1-4 | NA | TRBV29-1 | SVQYLGGLANEKLF
TRBJ2-1 | NA | TRBV5-6 | ASSLGGDHRYNEQF
TRBJ2-3 | NA | TRBV9 | ASSFGLTVRPGSTDTQY
TRBJ1-1 | NA | TRBV3-1 | ASSQGEGSNEAF
TRBJ1-1 | NA | TRBV18 | ASSRGGGEAF
TRBJ1-6 | NA | TRBV19 | ASSPNRVSDSPLH
TRBJ2-1 | TRBD2 | TRBV7-9 | ASSLGLAGTNEQF
TRBJ2-1 | NA | TRBV29-1 | SVGGGGYTYEQF
TRBJ1-2 | NA | TRBV5-6 | ASSPGFLNYGYT
TRBJ1-6 | NA | TRBV27 | ASSPWGSSYNSPLH